Listed below are T cell receptor beta chains from one sample, sequenced in a study of long-term antiretroviral therapy in people with HIV. Clones were read by immunoSEQ multiplex PCR, and TCRdb kept only the in-frame ones, dropping some. The table shows approximately 12,000 clones, with roughly 90% occurring only once. Sequenced material: unsorted PBMCs, taken 0.2 years before starting antiretroviral therapy. All receptors come from a middle-aged woman with HIV. CDR3s include the opening cysteine and the closing phenylalanine or tryptophan. D genes are given only for firm matches. Some rows mark clone size as missing; the rest say once, few, many or name a class of expanded clone.

d_gene	v_gene	abundance	j_gene	CDR3aa	CDR3nt
-	TRBV29-1	-	TRBJ2-3	CSVEKGSADTQYF	TGCAGCGTTGAGAAGGGATCTGCAGATACGCAGTATTTT
-	TRBV19	once	TRBJ1-5	CASSPMYNQPQHF	TGTGCCAGTAGTCCTATGTACAATCAGCCCCAGCATTTT
-	TRBV6-6	-	TRBJ1-4	CASSYWGGTNEKLFF	TGTGCCAGCAGTTACTGGGGGGGGACTAATGAAAAACTGTTTTTT
-	TRBV18	-	TRBJ2-6	CASSPSASGANVLTF	TGTGCCAGCTCACCCTCCGCATCTGGGGCCAACGTCCTGACTTTC
-	TRBV7-2	-	TRBJ1-3	CASSQFGGPSGNTIYF	TGTGCCAGCAGCCAGTTCGGGGGCCCCTCTGGAAACACCATATATTTT
TRBD1	TRBV19	-	TRBJ2-1	CASSTGGSYNEQFF	TGTGCCAGTAGTACAGGGGGCTCCTACAATGAGCAGTTCTTC
-	TRBV30	-	TRBJ2-4	CAWSRFLEGGQNIQYF	TGTGCCTGGAGTAGGTTTTTGGAGGGAGGCCAAAACATTCAGTACTTC
-	TRBV9	-	TRBJ2-7	CASSVGQPQSEQYF	TGTGCCAGCAGCGTAGGACAGCCTCAGAGCGAGCAGTACTTC
TRBD1	TRBV29-1	-	TRBJ2-2	CSARDRGLDTGELFF	TGCAGCGCCCGGGACAGGGGCCTAGACACCGGGGAGCTGTTTTTT
TRBD2	TRBV2	-	TRBJ2-5	CASRASGGAFETQYF	TGTGCCAGCAGAGCTAGCGGGGGGGCCTTTGAGACCCAGTACTTC
TRBD1	TRBV10-3	-	TRBJ2-7	CAISRDRGSYEQYF	TGTGCCATCAGTCGGGACAGGGGCTCCTACGAGCAGTACTTC
TRBD1	TRBV10-3	once	TRBJ2-7	CAIRGTGGGYEQYF	TGTGCCATCAGGGGGACAGGTGGTGGCTACGAGCAGTACTTC
-	TRBV29-1	-	TRBJ2-5	CSVARVGETQYF	TGCAGCGTTGCGAGGGTTGGGGAGACCCAGTACTTC
TRBD1	TRBV27	once	TRBJ2-7	CASSFGTGGSYEQYF	TGTGCCAGCAGTTTTGGGACAGGGGGCTCCTACGAGCAGTACTTC
-	TRBV18	-	TRBJ2-1	CASSPQGGYNEQFF	TGTGCCAGCTCACCGCAGGGGGGCTACAATGAGCAGTTCTTC
-	TRBV14	-	TRBJ2-5	CASSRGATQTQYF	TGTGCCAGCAGTCGCGGGGCTACTCAGACCCAGTACTTC
-	TRBV19	-	TRBJ2-6	CASSRQGSYSGANVLTF	TGTGCCAGTAGTAGGCAGGGGTCCTACTCTGGGGCCAACGTCCTGACTTTC
-	TRBV18	-	TRBJ1-1	CASSPRMRDSVNTEAFF	TGTGCCAGCTCACCACGGATGCGTGACTCTGTGAACACTGAAGCTTTCTTT
-	TRBV4-1	few	TRBJ2-1	CASSQDPDEQFF	TGCGCCAGCAGCCAAGACCCCGATGAGCAGTTCTTC
-	TRBV5-6	-	TRBJ1-2	CASRRGARGADGYTF	TGTGCCAGCAGGCGGGGGGCTCGAGGCGCGGATGGCTACACCTTC
TRBD1	TRBV9	-	TRBJ2-1	CASSARDRDHNEQFF	TGTGCCAGCAGCGCTAGGGACAGGGACCACAATGAGCAGTTCTTC
-	TRBV5-1	-	TRBJ1-2	CASSLTDVYGYTF	TGCGCCAGCAGCTTGACGGACGTCTATGGCTACACCTTC
TRBD2	TRBV4-2	-	TRBJ2-3	CASSTGRLAGASTDTQYF	TGTGCCAGCAGCACAGGTAGATTAGCGGGGGCTAGCACAGATACGCAGTATTTT
TRBD1	TRBV18	-	TRBJ1-2	CASSPPGDRVPYGYTF	TGTGCCAGCTCACCACCGGGGGACAGGGTCCCCTATGGCTACACCTTC
-	TRBV7-9	-	TRBJ1-2	CASSLDAGAGYGYTF	TGTGCCAGCAGCTTAGACGCGGGGGCCGGCTATGGCTACACCTTC
-	TRBV2	few	TRBJ1-5	CASSESKTVSNQPQHF	TGTGCCAGCAGTGAATCGAAGACAGTTAGCAATCAGCCCCAGCATTTT
TRBD1	TRBV6-5	-	TRBJ1-4	CASNDREGKLFF	TGTGCCAGTAACGACAGGGAGGGAAAACTGTTTTTT
TRBD1	TRBV6-5	-	TRBJ1-2	CASSYSFFGTGHGYTF	TGTGCCAGCAGTTACTCCTTTTTTGGGACAGGGCATGGCTACACCTTC
-	TRBV6-6	-	TRBJ1-2	CASSSKGGGYTF	TGTGCCAGCAGTTCAAAGGGTGGTGGCTACACCTTC
-	TRBV5-6	-	TRBJ2-3	CASSFSPDTQYF	TGTGCCAGCAGCTTCTCGCCAGATACGCAGTATTTT
TRBD1	TRBV5-6	-	TRBJ1-2	CASRTQGVNYGYTF	TGTGCCAGCAGAACACAGGGGGTAAACTATGGCTACACCTTC
-	TRBV4-3	-	TRBJ2-3	CASSPTGPTDTQYF	TGCGCCAGCAGCCCTACGGGGCCAACAGATACGCAGTATTTT